Below, 22 T cell receptor beta chains from the same sample are listed, as sequenced in a study of OX40 agonist ivuxolimab in advanced cancers. Profiling relied on immunoSEQ multiplex PCR, and the TCRdb table lists in-frame clones only, not all of them. The sample has more than 50,000 clones, 65% to 85% seen once. The sample was CD4+ or CD8+ T cells sorted from blood, taken in a trial of the OX40 agonist ivuxolimab. The receptor source for this set is an adult with an advanced solid tumor such as melanoma, head and neck, liver or kidney cancer.

This chain connects TRBV9 to TRBJ2-5; the match to TRBD2 covers 8 bases. With V trimmed by 2 bases and J by 5 bases, 8 bases remained unmatched. The germline gives CDR1 SGDLS, CDR2 YYNGEE. The CDR3 length is 15 residues. The CDR3 protein is CASSVIAGRGETQYF. Written as DNA, the CDR3 is TGTGCCAGCAGCGTGATAGCGGGACGGGGGGAGACCCAGTACTTC.

The V and J genes are TRBV5-4 and TRBJ1-1, with 10 bases that match TRBD1. The CDR3 loop spans 15 amino acids. Germline V CDR1 and CDR2: SGHNT, YYREEE (reference sequence). V shed 4 bases and J 0 bases; nucleotides not matched to a gene: 3. The CDR3 region is CASSGTGALNTEAFF. In nucleotides, the CDR3 is TGTGCCAGCAGCGGGACAGGGGCCCTGAACACTGAAGCTTTCTTT.

The rearrangement uses TRBV19 and TRBJ2-5, with a possible D match to TRBD1 (5 bases). Germline CDR1 reads LNHDA; CDR2 reads SQIVND (reference sequence). V was pared by 4 bases and J by 2 bases, with 14 bases between. The CDR3 covers 15 residues. CDR3 protein: CASSRALGPQETQYF. DNA for the CDR3: TGTGCCAGTAGTAGGGCACTGGGGCCACAAGAGACCCAGTACTTC.

The chain carries TRBV2 and TRBJ1-6; D is possibly TRBD1 (5 bases). Germline-derived CDR1 and CDR2 are SNHLY and FYNNEI. Trimming pared 2 bases from V and 6 bases from J, leaving 11 bases between. This CDR3 is built from 15 residues. In nucleotides, the CDR3 is TGTGCCAGCAGTGAACGAAGGGACGGTAATTCACCCCTCCACTTT. It yields the protein CASSERRDGNSPLHF.

This sequence joins TRBV11-2 and TRBJ2-7, with 7 nucleotides matching TRBD2. The CDR3 spans 14 residues. J gave up 6 bases and V 0 bases, and 5 bases lay outside the gene matches. Germline V gives CDR1 SGHAT, CDR2 FQNNGV. The CDR3 nucleotides read TGTGCCAGCAGCTTAGAGCGGGAGATAGGCGAGCAGTACTTC. The encoded protein is CASSLEREIGEQYF.

The chain is built from TRBV27 and TRBJ2-1; TRBD2 aligns across 12 bases. V trimming: 1 base; J trimming: 4 bases; junction bases outside the gene matches: 8. CDR1 MNHEY and CDR2 SMNVEV come from the germline V gene (reference sequence). The CDR3 is made up of 18 amino acids. In DNA form, the CDR3 reads TGTGCCAGCAGTTTATTTTCTAGCGGGAGGGTCCCTTACAATGAGCAGTTCTTC. Residues: CASSLFSSGRVPYNEQFF.

This chain joins TRBV29-1 and TRBJ2-1; the D gene is possibly TRBD2 (7 bases). This CDR3 comprises 14 residues. V gave up 3 bases and J gave up 4 bases, with 13 bases separating them. Germline CDR1 is SQVTM and CDR2 is ANQGSEA. The CDR3 is CSVDKAGQYNEQFF. In nucleotides, the CDR3 is TGCAGCGTTGACAAAGCGGGACAATACAATGAGCAGTTCTTC.

V and J are TRBV9 and TRBJ1-1, with 7 bases lining up with TRBD1. The germline gives CDR1 SGDLS, CDR2 YYNGEE. J lost 0 bases, V lost 4 bases, and 3 bases had no gene match. CDR3 length: 14 residues. In DNA, the CDR3 is TGTGCCAGCAGCCCGGGACAGATGAACACTGAAGCTTTCTTT. This encodes CASSPGQMNTEAFF. Drawing the rest from reference TRBV9 and TRBJ1-1, the complete variable domain is DSGVTQTPKHLITATGQRVTLRCSPRSGDLSVYWYQQSLDQGLQFLIQYYNGEERAKGNILERFSAQQFPDLHSELNLSSLELGDSALYFCASSPGQMNTEAFFGQGTRLTVV.

This rearrangement joins TRBV5-1 to TRBJ1-2; tentatively, D is TRBD1 (5 bases). In germline, CDR1 is SGHRS, CDR2 YFSETQ. Trimming stripped 0 bases from V and 8 bases from J, with 11 bases between. The CDR3 totals 13 residues. The CDR3 DNA reads as TGCGCCAGCAGCTTGGCTGGGGCAGGAGGCTACACCTTC. Translation: CASSLAGAGGYTF. The full variable domain, completed using reference TRBV5-1 and TRBJ1-2, is KAGVTQTPRYLIKTRGQQVTLSCSPISGHRSVSWYQQTPGQGLQFLFEYFSETQRNKGNFPGRFSGRQFSNSRSEMNVSTLELGDSALYLCASSLAGAGGYTFGSGTRLTVV.

The rearrangement links TRBV5-1 to TRBJ1-1; a weak D match, TRBD1 (5 bases). In germline, CDR1 is SGHRS, CDR2 YFSETQ. Trimming stripped 6 bases from V and 5 bases from J, with 20 bases between. The CDR3 consists of 15 residues. CDR3: CASIPHAGKETEAFF. CDR3 in DNA: TGCGCCAGCATTCCCCACGCAGGGAAGGAAACTGAAGCTTTCTTT.

The chain joins TRBV19 to TRBJ2-3; tentatively, D is TRBD1 (6 bases). This CDR3 comprises 14 residues. V shed 8 bases and J shed 6 bases, with 18 bases lying between them. Germline V CDR1 and CDR2: LNHDA, SQIVND (reference sequence). CDR3 region: CASSTGTRADTQYF. CDR3 bases: TGTGCCAGTTCAACAGGGACCCGGGCGGATACGCAGTATTTT.

The chain combines TRBV10-3 with TRBJ2-5; 10 bases match TRBD1. The better agreement between TRBJ2-7 and the DNA end casts doubt on the J call. This CDR3 comprises 12 residues. From germline, CDR1 is ENHRY and CDR2 SYGVKD. The DNA for the CDR3 is TGTGCCACCGGACAGGGGGGCTACGAGCAGTACTTC. Protein sequence: CATGQGGYEQYF.

This CDR3 reads CASNPGLPNQPQHF. The CDR3 coding sequence is TGTGCCAGCAACCCGGGACTGCCCAATCAGCCCCAGCATTTT. V gene TRBV28 combines with J gene TRBJ1-5, with D perhaps TRBD1 (5 bases). The CDR3 has 14 residues. The V gene lost 7 bases and the J gene lost 3 bases, with 13 bases spanning the gap. Germline V gene lookup returns CDR1 MDHEN and CDR2 SYDVKM.

The CDR3 bases are TGTGCCTTTACGGGACCTGCCTACGAGCAGTACTTC. It codes for CAFTGPAYEQYF. This chain uses TRBV30 with TRBJ2-7; either TRBD1 or TRBD2 may fit D (5 bases each). V lost 7 bases and J lost 2, with 12 bases in between. Per the germline V gene, CDR1 is GTSNPN and CDR2 is SVGIG (reference sequence). The CDR3 is 12 residues long.

This chain uses TRBV10-1 with TRBJ2-5; TRBD1 is a possible D gene (6 bases). The CDR3 runs to 15 residues. In germline, CDR1 is WNHNN, CDR2 SYGVQD (reference sequence). With 0 bases removed from V and 1 base from J, the gap between germline ends came to 9 bases. CDR3 in amino acids: CASSESAGVQETQYF. CDR3 DNA: TGCGCCAGCAGTGAGTCGGCAGGGGTCCAAGAGACCCAGTACTTC.

This clone was observed a handful of times. V is TRBV30 and J is TRBJ1-5; TRBD1 matches at 9 bases. V lost 3 bases to trimming and J lost 4 bases; unmatched junction nucleotides: 4. Germline CDR1 GTSNPN, CDR2 SVGIG (reference sequence). This CDR3 contains 14 residues. In DNA form, the CDR3 reads TGTGCCTGGAGCCTTGGGACAGGGAATCAGCCCCAGCATTTT. Translating it yields CAWSLGTGNQPQHF.

This sequence joins TRBV11-3 and TRBJ2-2; 8 bases align to TRBD1. Germline-derived CDR1 and CDR2 are SGHNT and YENEEA. This CDR3 comprises 16 residues. With V trimmed by 1 base and J by 3 bases, 4 bases remained unmatched. The CDR3 region has the DNA TGTGCCAGCAGCTTAGGGGAACAGGGGGACACCGGGGAGCTGTTTTTT. It yields the protein CASSLGEQGDTGELFF.

The chain has TRBV2 and TRBJ2-7; D might be TRBD2 (7 bases). This CDR3 is 15 amino acids long. Germline CDR1 SNHLY, CDR2 FYNNEI. With 7 bases removed from V and 2 bases from J, the gap between germline ends came to 18 bases. CDR3 residues: CASTKEGGIAYEQYF. Here the CDR3 DNA reads TGTGCCAGCACCAAGGAGGGGGGGATAGCCTACGAGCAGTACTTC.

This clone has just one count. The gene calls are TRBV7-8 and TRBJ2-2, with 8 bases matching TRBD2. Germline CDR1 and CDR2: SGHVS and FQNEAQ. CDR3 size: 14 residues. The ends lost 3 bases at V and 5 bases at J; junction bases unmatched: 2. DNA for the CDR3: TGTGCCAGCAGCTTTAGCGGGGATACCGGGGAGCTGTTTTTT. Protein sequence: CASSFSGDTGELFF.

The chain carries TRBV18 and TRBJ2-5, with TRBD1 matching over 8 bases. The CDR3 has 17 residues. Germline CDR1 reads KGHSH; CDR2 reads LQKENI. J lost 1 base, V lost 5 bases, and 12 bases had no gene match. CDR3 region: CASSSDRERGGQETQYF. In nucleotides, the CDR3 is TGTGCCAGCTCATCGGACAGGGAAAGAGGGGGCCAAGAGACCCAGTACTTC.

The chain recombines TRBV5-1 with TRBJ1-1; no definite D call. There are 12 residues in the CDR3. Germline values: CDR1 SGHRS, CDR2 YFSETQ. Trimming stripped 2 bases from V and 7 bases from J, with 9 bases between. In nucleotides, the CDR3 is TGCGCCAGCAGCTTAGAGCAGCATGAAGCTTTCTTT. Translation gives CASSLEQHEAFF.

This clone turned up a few times. The V and J genes are TRBV7-2 and TRBJ2-7; a weak D match, TRBD2 (6 bases). Germline V lookup: CDR1 SGHTA, CDR2 FQGNSA. V was trimmed by 4 bases and J by 3 bases, leaving 19 bases between them. The CDR3 has 16 residues. The CDR3 reads CASSSRLRGARYEQYF. DNA of the CDR3: TGTGCCAGCAGCTCCCGATTGCGGGGCGCACGCTACGAGCAGTACTTC.